What follows are 2 T cell receptor beta chains derived from one specimen sequenced in a study of T cell changes during pregnancy in multiple sclerosis. Method: immunoSEQ multiplex PCR; TCRdb's copy keeps in-frame clones and lacks some. The sample has some 31,000 clones, around 92% seen once. The source material was CD8+ T cells from peripheral blood mononuclear cells, sampled in the second trimester of pregnancy. These receptors were obtained from a female donor in good health, enrolled as a control in a pregnancy study.

In its sample, this clone was seen once. In nucleotides, the CDR3 is TGTGCCACCCATGGTAGCGGGGGGGCCTCCTACAATGAGCAGTTCTTC. Its translation: CATHGSGGASYNEQFF. J is TRBJ2-1 and V is TRBV2; 11 bases line up with TRBD2. After removal of 10 bases from V and 0 bases from J, the junction contained 8 bases not matched to a gene. CDR1 and CDR2 from the germline V gene are SNHLY and FYNNEI. The CDR3 sequence is 16 residues long.

V and J are TRBV4-2 and TRBJ2-2, with TRBD2 identical over 7 bases. J lost 0 bases, V lost 0 bases, and 4 bases had no gene match. The CDR3 runs 17 residues. Germline V CDR1 and CDR2: LGHNA, YNFKEQ. CDR3 bases: TGTGCCAGCAGCCAAGACCTAGCGGAAACGAACACCGGGGAGCTGTTTTTT. Translation: CASSQDLAETNTGELFF.